This T cell receptor (beta chain) was profiled in a study of T cell responses to AZD1222 COVID-19 vaccine. Profiled with immunoSEQ multiplex PCR; TCRdb holds only in-frame clones, not every one. Found here are under 95,000 clones, 70% to 90% of them singletons; the top ten hold more than 9%. The length of the CDR3 is 15 residues. The germline gives CDR1 LNHDA, CDR2 SQIVND (reference sequence). After removal of 3 bases from V and 3 bases from J, the junction contained 5 bases not matched to a gene. The clonotype comes from an adult who received the AZD1222 COVID-19 vaccine. V and J are TRBV19 and TRBJ2-3, with 8 bases lining up with TRBD1. This specimen consisted of peripheral blood, obtained 28 days after the second AZD1222 dose. CDR3 in amino acids: CASSMRDRRTDTQYF. The DNA of the CDR3 is TGTGCCAGTAGTATGAGGGACAGGAGGACAGATACGCAGTATTTT.